A single sample is the source of the 7 T cell receptor beta chains below, sequenced in a study of Ad26.COV2.S vaccination and SARS-CoV-2 variants. The assay was immunoSEQ multiplex PCR, and TCRdb's table has in-frame clones only and misses some. The sample records approximately 500,000 clones, roughly 87% being singletons. The sample's treatment: about 20 received Ad26.COV2.S at low or high dose, single or two shots; five or six received placebo; per-sample allocation not given. Samples analyzed were those drawn on day 63 after the first vaccine or placebo injection. Sequenced here: peripheral blood, sampled in a trial of Ad26.COV2.S vaccine versus placebo. Receptors were obtained from a person between 18 and 60 years old who received the Ad26.COV2.S COVID-19 vaccine or a placebo.

This clone has a single count. The chain is built from TRBV7-3 and TRBJ1-1; possibly TRBD1 for D (5 bases). The CDR3 consists of 16 residues. V was clipped by 5 bases and J by 0 bases, with 16 bases between them. Germline V gene lookup returns CDR1 SGHTA and CDR2 FQGTGA. For the CDR3, the DNA is TGTGCCAGCAGCCCCGACAGTGCCCCCATGAACACTGAAGCTTTCTTT. This sequence encodes CASSPDSAPMNTEAFF.

This sequence joins TRBV24-1 and TRBJ2-1, with 12 bases matching TRBD2. This CDR3 is built from 16 residues. CDR1 is KGHDR, CDR2 SFDVKD, per germline. The trim removed 2 bases at V and 10 bases at J, leaving 8 bases unmatched. CDR3 sequence reads: CATSDYTGLAGPEQFF. CDR3 in DNA: TGTGCCACCAGTGATTACACAGGACTAGCGGGACCCGAGCAGTTCTTC.

Note on this clone: This CDR3 is also generated by other DNA sequences in the sample. The chain has TRBV7-9 and TRBJ1-1; no firm D call. The CDR3 covers 12 residues. Germline values: CDR1 SEHNR, CDR2 FQNEAQ (reference sequence). The V end was cut by 3 bases, the J end by 1 base, with 3 bases between. In DNA form, the CDR3 reads TGTGCCAGCAGCTTTGCGAACACTGAAGCTTTCTTT. As protein: CASSFANTEAFF.

The V call is TRBV15, the J call TRBJ2-1; no definite D call. From germline, CDR1 is LNHNV and CDR2 YYDKDF (reference sequence). The CDR3 runs 13 residues. V was clipped by 1 base and J by 8 bases, with 9 bases between them. The CDR3 is CATSRGLRDEQFF. The CDR3 nucleotides are TGTGCCACCAGCAGAGGCCTAAGGGATGAGCAGTTCTTC.

The chain carries TRBV18 and TRBJ2-7; D call uncertain. Trimming took 6 bases from V and 4 from J, leaving 10 bases between them. The CDR3 runs to 12 residues. Germline loops: CDR1 KGHSH, CDR2 LQKENI. CDR3 protein: CASSDVGYEQYF. CDR3 nucleotides: TGTGCCAGCTCCGACGTGGGATACGAGCAGTACTTC.

This chain uses TRBV7-2 with TRBJ2-1; 7 nucleotides line up with TRBD1. The V gene's germline CDR1 is SGHTA and CDR2 FQGNSA. Unmatched junction bases numbered 11, after V lost 6 bases and J lost 3 bases. This CDR3 has 16 residues. CDR3 residues: CASSPRTGVDYNEQFF. The CDR3 nucleotides read TGTGCCAGCAGTCCTCGGACAGGAGTAGACTACAATGAGCAGTTCTTC.

The rearrangement uses TRBV3-1 (or the pseudogene TRBV3-2) and TRBJ1-1; TRBD1 might be the D (6 bases). V was clipped by 7 bases and J by 0 bases, with 12 bases between them. The CDR3 has 14 residues. Germline V CDR1 and CDR2: LGHDT, YNNKEL (reference sequence). CDR3 sequence reads: CASTSDRMNTEAFF. The CDR3 region has the DNA TGTGCCAGCACCTCCGACAGGATGAACACTGAAGCTTTCTTT.